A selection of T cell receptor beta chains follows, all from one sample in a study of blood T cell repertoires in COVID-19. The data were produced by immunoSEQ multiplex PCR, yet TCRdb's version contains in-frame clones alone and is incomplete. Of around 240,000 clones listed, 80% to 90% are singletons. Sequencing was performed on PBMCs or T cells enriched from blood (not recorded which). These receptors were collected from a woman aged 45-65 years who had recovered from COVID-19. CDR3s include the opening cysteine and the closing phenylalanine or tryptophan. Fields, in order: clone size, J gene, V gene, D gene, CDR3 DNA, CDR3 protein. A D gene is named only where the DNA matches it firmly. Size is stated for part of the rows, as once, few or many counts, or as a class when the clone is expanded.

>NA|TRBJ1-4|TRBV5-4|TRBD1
TGTGCCAGCAGCTTGGCCGGGGACAGCTATGAAAAACTGTTTTTT
CASSLAGDSYEKLFF
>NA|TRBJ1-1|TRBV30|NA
TGTGCCTGGAGTGTCCTCAGAAACACTGAAGCTTTCTTT
CAWSVLRNTEAFF
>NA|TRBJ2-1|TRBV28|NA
TGTGCCAGCAGATCGACAATGGCCAATGAGCAGTTCTTC
CASRSTMANEQFF
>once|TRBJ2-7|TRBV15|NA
TGTGCCACCAGCAGAGATCGAGCAGGGCCCTACGAGCAGTACTTC
CATSRDRAGPYEQYF
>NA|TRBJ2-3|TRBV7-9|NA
TGTGCCAGCAGCCCCGGGGGAGATACGCAGTATTTT
CASSPGGDTQYF
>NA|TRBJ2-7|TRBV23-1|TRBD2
TGCGCCAGCAGTCGACAACTAGCGGGAGCTCACCACGAGCAGTACTTC
CASSRQLAGAHHEQYF
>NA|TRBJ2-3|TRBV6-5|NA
TGTGCCAGCAGTTATGGTGGGATAGGGGGCACAGATACGCAGTATTTT
CASSYGGIGGTDTQYF
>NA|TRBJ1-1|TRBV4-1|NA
TGCGCCAGCAGCCAAGAGGCAGGGGAGAACACTGAAGCTTTCTTT
CASSQEAGENTEAFF
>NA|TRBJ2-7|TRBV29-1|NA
TGCAGCGTAGAGGAGGTCCGAGAGTACGGGCAGTACTTC
CSVEEVREYGQYF
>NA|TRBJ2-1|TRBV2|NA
TGTGCCAGCAGTTCTCAGTATGGTTACAATGAGCAGTTCTTC
CASSSQYGYNEQFF
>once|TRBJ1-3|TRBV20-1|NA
TGCAGTGTCTATGATCGGAACACCATATATTTT
CSVYDRNTIYF
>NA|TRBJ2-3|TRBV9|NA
TGTGCCAGCAGCGTAGCCCCTAGCTCCGATACGCAGTATTTT
CASSVAPSSDTQYF
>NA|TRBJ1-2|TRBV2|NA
TGTGCCAGCAGGGGGCGGAACTATGGCTACACCTTC
CASRGRNYGYTF
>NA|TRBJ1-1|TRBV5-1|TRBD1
TGCGCCAGCAGCTTGCCCCGGGACAGCCCCCACCTTAGTACTGAAGCTTTCTTT
CASSLPRDSPHLSTEAFF
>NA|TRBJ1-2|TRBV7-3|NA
TGTGCCAGCAGCTTCCTGTCGGGTATCGGCTACACCTTC
CASSFLSGIGYTF
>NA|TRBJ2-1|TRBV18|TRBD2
TGTGCCAGCTCACTGCCTAGCGGAAGTAACAATGAGCAGTTCTTC
CASSLPSGSNNEQFF
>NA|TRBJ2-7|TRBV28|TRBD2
TGTGCCAGCAGTTTAGCTGCAGGTAGCGGGAGTTGGGACGAGCAGTACTTC
CASSLAAGSGSWDEQYF
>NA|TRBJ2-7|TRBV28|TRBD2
TGTGCCAGCAGGCGTCCTAGCGGTAATATATACGAGCAGTACTTC
CASRRPSGNIYEQYF
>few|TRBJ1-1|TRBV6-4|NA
TGTGCCAGCAGTGAGAGAGAAGGGGTATACACTGAAGCTTTCTTT
CASSEREGVYTEAFF
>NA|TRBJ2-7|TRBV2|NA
TGTGCCAGCAGCGCCCCGGGTGGGGAGAAGTACGAGCAGTACTTC
CASSAPGGEKYEQYF
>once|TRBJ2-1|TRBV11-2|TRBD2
TGTGCCAGCAGCTTAACCCTGGGGGTCCTAGCGGGAGAGGACAATGAGCAGTTCTTC
CASSLTLGVLAGEDNEQFF
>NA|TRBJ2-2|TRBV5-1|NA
TGCGCCAGCAGCTTGGCCGTGACAGTAAACACCGGGGAGCTGTTTTTT
CASSLAVTVNTGELFF
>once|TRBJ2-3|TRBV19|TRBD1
TGTGCCAGTAGTATCATGACAGGGAGCACAGATACGCAGTATTTT
CASSIMTGSTDTQYF
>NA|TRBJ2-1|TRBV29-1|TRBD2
TGCAGCGTTGATCGGGCGGGAGTGTCCTACAATGAGCAGTTCTTC
CSVDRAGVSYNEQFF
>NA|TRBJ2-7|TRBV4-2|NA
TGTGCCAGCAGCCACAGGGAAGGGGTCCTTGAGCAGTACTTC
CASSHREGVLEQYF
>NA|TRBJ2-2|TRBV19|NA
TGTGCCAGTAGTATGCGGGGCGCTACCGGGGAGCTGTTTTTT
CASSMRGATGELFF
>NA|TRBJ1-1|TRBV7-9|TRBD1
TGTGCCAGCAGCTCCCGGACAGGGGGCACTGAAGCTTTCTTT
CASSSRTGGTEAFF
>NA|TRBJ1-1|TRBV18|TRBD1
TGTGCCAGCTCACCAGCCAGGGGGCGGAAAACTGAAGCTTTCTTT
CASSPARGRKTEAFF
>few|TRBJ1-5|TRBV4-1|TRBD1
TGCGCCAGCAGCCCTAGACAGGGAGGTCAGCCCCAGCATTTT
CASSPRQGGQPQHF
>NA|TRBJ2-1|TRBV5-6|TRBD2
TGTGCCAGCAGCTACCGACTAGCGGGCCCCTACAATGAGCAGTTCTTC
CASSYRLAGPYNEQFF
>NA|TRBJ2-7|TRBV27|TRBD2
TGTGCCAGCAATAGACTAGCGGGAGATCGCGAGCAGTACTTC
CASNRLAGDREQYF
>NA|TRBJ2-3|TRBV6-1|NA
TGTGCCACTAACAGGGTACGGGGAGATACGCAGTATTTT
CATNRVRGDTQYF
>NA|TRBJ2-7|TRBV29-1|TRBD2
TGCAGCGTTGAAGGGGGTCTAGCGGGAGTAACTGGGGAGCAGTACTTC
CSVEGGLAGVTGEQYF
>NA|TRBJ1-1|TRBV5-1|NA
TGCGCCAGCAAATTAGAGGGAGGGAACACTGAAGCTTTCTTT
CASKLEGGNTEAFF
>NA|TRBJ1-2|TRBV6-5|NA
TGTGCCAGCAGTTACTTTGGGGGGGACCCCGGCTATGGCTACACCTTC
CASSYFGGDPGYGYTF
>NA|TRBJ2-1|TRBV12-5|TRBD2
TGTGCTAGTGGCCCCGGGACTAGCGGGAGGGTGAATGAGCAGTTCTTC
CASGPGTSGRVNEQFF
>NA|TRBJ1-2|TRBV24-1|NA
TGTGCCACCAGTGACAACAGAGCTAACTATGGCTACACCTTC
CATSDNRANYGYTF
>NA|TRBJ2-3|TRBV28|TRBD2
TGTGCCAGCAGTGGGGCTAGCGGAACAACTAGCACAGATACGCAGTATTTT
CASSGASGTTSTDTQYF
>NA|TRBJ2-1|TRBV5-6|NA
TGTGCCAGCAGCTTGCGGACAGAGCAGTTCTTC
CASSLRTEQFF
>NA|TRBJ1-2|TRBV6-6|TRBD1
TGTGCCAGCAGTTACGGGGACAGGTCCTATGGCTACACCTTC
CASSYGDRSYGYTF